A single sample is the source of the 23 T cell receptor beta chains below, sequenced in a study of T-cell reconstitution after alpha-beta-depleted transplantation in children. It was with unique molecular identifiers that the TCRbeta library was prepared. TCRdb reanalysed the PCR reads using MiXCR and keeps one entry per CDR3 protein. The data hold roughly 570,000 distinct CDR3 sequences, with approximately 30% observed a single time. Sample: PBMCs, taken before TCRalphabeta/CD19-depleted stem cell transplant. These receptors were obtained from a boy in the first two years of life with Wiskott-Aldrich syndrome, due to receive a stem cell transplant.

This chain uses TRBV13 with TRBJ2-1, with 11 bases matching TRBD2. Germline-derived CDR1 and CDR2 are PRHDT and FYEKMQ (reference sequence). The length of the CDR3 is 15 residues. The V gene end was trimmed by 5 bases and the J gene end by 4 bases; junction bases not matched to a gene: 4. CDR3 DNA: TGTGCCAGCAGCCCTAGCGGGGGGCTTTACAATGAGCAGTTCTTC. Protein product: CASSPSGGLYNEQFF.

This clonotype was picked up a small number of times. The gene calls are TRBV6-5 and TRBJ2-3, with TRBD2 matching 7 bases. The ends lost 9 bases at V and 5 bases at J; junction bases unmatched: 2. Germline loops: CDR1 MNHEY, CDR2 SVGAGI. CDR3 length: 11 amino acids. The CDR3 nucleotides are TGTGCCAGTGTAGCGGGAGATACGCAGTATTTT. This codes for CASVAGDTQYF.

The chain recombines TRBV28 with TRBJ1-4, with 9 positions matching TRBD1. In germline, CDR1 is MDHEN, CDR2 SYDVKM. Unmatched junction bases numbered 5, after V lost 2 bases and J lost 10 bases. The CDR3 sequence is 14 residues long. The CDR3 here is CASSLQGQGRKLFF. The DNA for the CDR3 is TGTGCCAGCAGTTTACAGGGACAGGGAAGAAAACTGTTTTTT.

This clonotype has only a few counts. V gene TRBV27 combines with J gene TRBJ2-1; 13 bases fit TRBD2. V was pared by 3 bases and J by 7 bases, with 6 bases of the junction left unmatched. Germline CDR1 MNHEY, CDR2 SMNVEV (reference sequence). This CDR3 is 16 amino acids long. CDR3: CASSFLTSGRRNEQFF. Here the CDR3 DNA reads TGTGCCAGCAGTTTCCTGACTAGCGGGAGGAGGAATGAGCAGTTCTTC.

The chain employs TRBV12-3 or TRBV12-4 and TRBJ2-1; unclear D gene. This CDR3 has 12 residues. The V and J ends lost 2 bases and 9 bases respectively, with 8 bases between them. The CDR3 region has the DNA TGTGCCAGCAGTTTAATAAGCCCTGAGCAGTTCTTC. Its translation: CASSLISPEQFF.

J is TRBJ2-2 and V is TRBV11-2, with a possible D match to TRBD2 (6 bases). Germline loops: CDR1 SGHAT, CDR2 FQNNGV. The CDR3 contains 17 residues. V was trimmed by 2 bases and J by 1 base, leaving 14 bases between them. CDR3 region: CASSLRTTHLNTGELFF. The CDR3 DNA follows: TGTGCCAGCAGCTTAAGGACTACCCACCTGAACACCGGGGAGCTGTTTTTT.

A single count supports this clonotype. V and J are TRBV6-1 and TRBJ2-7, with D uncertain. The V gene's germline CDR1 is MNHNS and CDR2 SASEGT. The CDR3 extends over 15 amino acids. The V and J ends lost 4 bases and 6 bases respectively, with 19 bases between them. The CDR3 spells CASSVLSKLSGEQYF. CDR3 in DNA: TGTGCCAGCAGTGTATTATCCAAGCTTTCAGGCGAGCAGTACTTC.

The V gene is TRBV3-1, the J gene TRBJ1-4; maybe TRBD1 (6 bases). V shed 0 bases and J shed 4 bases, with 15 bases lying between them. This CDR3 is built from 17 residues. CDR1 is LGHDT and CDR2 is YNNKEL in the germline V gene (reference sequence). The CDR3 DNA is TGTGCCAGCAGCCAAGAGGGGAACAGGGAGATTAATGAAAAACTGTTTTTT. It codes for CASSQEGNREINEKLFF.

V usage is TRBV5-1 and J usage is TRBJ2-7; 9 bases are a match to TRBD2. V dropped 2 bases and J dropped 3; count of bases not matched to a gene: 6. Germline-derived CDR1 and CDR2 are SGHRS and YFSETQ. CDR3 length equals 15 residues. This chain's CDR3 is CASSFAGLANYEQYF. The CDR3 DNA is TGCGCCAGCAGCTTCGCCGGACTAGCGAACTACGAGCAGTACTTC.

CDR3 DNA sequence: TGTGCCGCCGGGAGTGGAGAGACCCAGTACTTC. This translates into CAAGSGETQYF. The chain has TRBV24-1 and TRBJ2-5; weak D call: TRBD2 (6 bases). V was shortened by 12 bases and J by 4 bases, with 11 bases between the two germline ends. Germline V lookup: CDR1 KGHDR, CDR2 SFDVKD. The CDR3 spans 11 residues.

The V gene is TRBV2, the J gene TRBJ2-5, with D hard to call. CDR1 is SNHLY, CDR2 FYNNEI, per germline. The V and J ends lost 8 bases and 1 base respectively, with 11 bases between them. The CDR3 covers 13 residues. The CDR3 DNA sequence: TGTGCCAGCGGCCGCAGGATCCAAGAGACCCAGTACTTC. It translates to CASGRRIQETQYF.

The sample holds a few counts of this clonotype. The J gene is TRBJ1-5, the V gene TRBV5-8; D might be TRBD1 (6 bases). Per germline, CDR1 SGHTS and CDR2 YDEGEE. The CDR3 covers 14 residues. V was pared by 4 bases and J by 5 bases, with 13 bases between. The CDR3 DNA reads TGTGCCAGCAGCCCCGGGACACGGTATCAGCCCCAGCATTTT. Translation: CASSPGTRYQPQHF.

Points on this clonotype: Sequence at one end of the junction differs from germline and may be a read error. The chain joins TRBV7-9 to TRBJ2-2, with 10 nucleotides matching TRBD1. The V gene's germline CDR1 is SEHNR and CDR2 FQNEAQ (reference sequence). The CDR3 is 16 residues long. The CDR3 here is CASSLAGTGATGELFF. The CDR3 DNA reads as TGTGCCAGCAGTTTAGCCGGGACAGGGGCCACCGGGGAGCTGTTTTTT.

CDR3 coding DNA: TGTGCCAGCAGCTCACAGGGAGGGAGCACAGATACGCAGTATTTT. It translates to CASSSQGGSTDTQYF. V usage is TRBV11-3 and J usage is TRBJ2-3; the D gene is possibly TRBD2 (7 bases). Deletions cut 4 bases from V and 0 bases from J, with 11 bases between. CDR3 length: 15 residues. Per germline, CDR1 SGHNT and CDR2 YENEEA.

This chain uses TRBV5-1 with TRBJ2-5; D remains ambiguous. In germline, CDR1 is SGHRS, CDR2 YFSETQ. The V and J ends lost 0 bases and 1 base respectively, with 10 bases between them. The CDR3 is 15 amino acids. The CDR3 bases are TGCGCCAGCAGCTTGGCCTGGCATCTCCAAGAGACCCAGTACTTC. This encodes CASSLAWHLQETQYF.

V usage is TRBV7-8 and J usage is TRBJ2-3; 9 bases are a match to TRBD2. The CDR3 runs 13 residues. With 6 bases clipped from V and 6 bases from J, the junction kept 4 bases outside the gene matches. Germline V lookup: CDR1 SGHVS, CDR2 FQNEAQ. CDR3 region: CASRGGRGDTQYF. CDR3 nucleotide sequence: TGTGCCAGCAGGGGCGGGAGGGGGGATACGCAGTATTTT.

The rearrangement links TRBV2 to TRBJ1-5; D is unclear. The CDR3 length is 15 residues. V was pared by 3 bases and J by 0 bases, with 9 bases between. CDR1 SNHLY and CDR2 FYNNEI come from the germline V gene. The CDR3 loop is CASSDLGHSNQPQHF. The CDR3 bases are TGTGCCAGCAGTGATCTTGGGCATAGCAATCAGCCCCAGCATTTT.

V usage is TRBV5-1 and J usage is TRBJ2-7, with 14 bases identical to TRBD2. Trimming at V came to 4 bases and at J to 3 bases, leaving 3 bases not matched to a gene. The CDR3 is made up of 15 amino acids. Germline CDR1 SGHRS, CDR2 YFSETQ. DNA for the CDR3: TGCGCCAGCAGCAGGGGACTAGCGGGAGTCTACGAGCAGTACTTC. Translation: CASSRGLAGVYEQYF.

In its sample, this clonotype was seen a few times. One end of the junction varies from germline; a read error may be responsible. The chain carries TRBV20-1 and TRBJ2-5; TRBD2 matches 9 bases. Germline CDR1 and CDR2: DFQATT and SNEGSKA (reference sequence). The CDR3 sequence is 15 residues long. The DNA of the CDR3 is TGCGGGGGGGCTAGCGGGAAGCTAACCCAAGAGACCCAGTATTTC. It encodes CGGASGKLTQETQYF.

This clonotype was detected only a few times. The chain joins TRBV4-1 to TRBJ1-1; tentatively, D is TRBD1 (5 bases). CDR1 is MGHRA and CDR2 is YSYEKL in the germline V gene. This CDR3 region has 15 residues. V was clipped by 0 bases and J by 3 bases, with 11 bases between them. This CDR3 reads CASSQELGGDTEAFF. The DNA of the CDR3 is TGCGCCAGCAGCCAAGAACTTGGGGGAGACACTGAAGCTTTCTTT.

V usage is TRBV7-3 and J usage is TRBJ2-3; D is undetermined. CDR1 and CDR2 from the germline V gene are SGHTA and FQGTGA. The V and J ends lost 4 bases and 0 bases respectively, with 11 bases between them. The CDR3 extends over 15 amino acids. The CDR3 loop is CASSSVGRSTDTQYF. The CDR3 bases are TGTGCCAGCAGCTCCGTAGGGCGGAGCACAGATACGCAGTATTTT.

V usage is TRBV29-1 and J usage is TRBJ2-7; tentative D call: TRBD2 (5 bases). This CDR3 spans 13 amino acids. The ends were cut back, 1 base at V and 7 bases at J, with 14 bases in the middle. From germline, CDR1 is SQVTM and CDR2 ANQGSEA. CDR3 nucleotides: TGCAGCGTTGAAGGTGGCAGGTCGGGAGAGCAGTACTTC. It codes for CSVEGGRSGEQYF.

This clonotype appeared a few times. The genes are TRBV5-1 and TRBJ2-7, with TRBD1 matching over 9 bases. V shed 0 bases, J shed 7 bases, and the junction held 8 bases outside the gene matches. The CDR3 contains 15 residues. Germline V gene sequence: CDR1 SGHRS, CDR2 YFSETQ. CDR3 sequence: CASSLVGQGAEEQYF. In DNA form, the CDR3 reads TGCGCCAGCAGCTTGGTGGGACAGGGAGCGGAGGAGCAGTACTTC.